The 13 T cell receptor beta chains below were found in one sample sequenced in a study of graft-versus-host responses after intestinal transplantation. Only in-frame clones appear in the TCRdb table, and some are missing; sequencing was by immunoSEQ multiplex PCR. The sample contains about 9,500 clones, 25% to 30% of which appear only once. Sequencing was performed on alloreactive CD4+ T cells from a mixed lymphocyte reaction culture, taken before intestinal transplant. Stated subset: CFSE-low proliferating T cells sorted from approximately six-day pre-transplant mixed lymphocyte reaction (GvH or HvG direction). All receptors come from a human patient who received an intestinal transplant.

This clone is termed large. V usage is TRBV19 and J usage is TRBJ2-7; TRBD2 matches 7 bases. In germline, CDR1 is LNHDA, CDR2 SQIVND (reference sequence). This CDR3 contains 14 residues. V dropped 3 bases and J dropped 2; count of bases not matched to a gene: 4. Here the CDR3 reads CASSMVAGAYEQYF. Here the CDR3 DNA reads TGTGCCAGTAGTATGGTAGCGGGCGCCTACGAGCAGTACTTC.

The chain is built from TRBV27 and TRBJ2-7; unclear D gene. Germline V gene data show CDR1 as MNHEY and CDR2 as SMNVEV (reference sequence). Trimming pared 5 bases from V and 2 bases from J, leaving 10 bases between. The CDR3 is 13 amino acids. The CDR3 DNA reads as TGTGCCAGCAGTCCCTGGGGTCCCTACGAGCAGTACTTC. Encoded protein: CASSPWGPYEQYF.

This sequence joins TRBV5-6 and TRBJ1-3; the D is unclear. The CDR3 length is 16 residues. Per the germline V gene, CDR1 is SGHDT and CDR2 is YYEEEE. Trimming took off 0 bases at V and 2 bases at J, with 12 bases between the two ends. The chain's CDR3 is CASSLGPTNTGNTIYF. Here the CDR3 DNA reads TGTGCCAGCAGCTTGGGGCCAACCAATACTGGAAACACCATATATTTT.

The V and J genes are TRBV28 and TRBJ2-2; D may be TRBD1 or TRBD2 (5 bases each). V dropped 5 bases and J dropped 10 bases, with 11 bases sitting between them. The V gene's germline CDR1 is MDHEN and CDR2 SYDVKM. This CDR3 is built from 12 residues. The CDR3 DNA reads TGTGCCAGCAGTCTGAGGGGTGTGGAGCTGTTTTTT. Protein product: CASSLRGVELFF. The whole variable domain, filled in from reference TRBV28 and TRBJ2-2, reads DVKVTQSSRYLVKRTGEKVFLECVQDMDHENMFWYRQDPGLGLRLIYFSYDVKMKEKGDIPEGYSVSREKKERFSLILESASTNQTSMYLCASSLRGVELFFGEGSRLTVL.

This clone was seen a few times. This chain joins TRBV27 and TRBJ2-1, with 11 bases lining up with TRBD2. This CDR3 is built from 13 residues. V lost 7 bases to trimming and J lost 6 bases; unmatched junction nucleotides: 2. Germline-derived CDR1 and CDR2 are MNHEY and SMNVEV (reference sequence). CDR3 protein: CASNLAGGNEQFF. The CDR3 bases are TGTGCCAGCAATCTAGCGGGAGGCAATGAGCAGTTCTTC.

Judged by abundance, this clone is medium-sized. The chain carries TRBV27 and TRBJ2-2; 7 bases fit TRBD1. CDR3 length: 15 residues. Germline V CDR1 and CDR2: MNHEY, SMNVEV (reference sequence). J was trimmed by 0 bases and V by 7 bases; bases with no gene match: 5. The CDR3 loop reads CASNIGTANTGELFF. In DNA, the CDR3 is TGTGCCAGCAATATAGGGACAGCGAACACCGGGGAGCTGTTTTTT.

The J gene is TRBJ2-5, the V gene TRBV19; D is uncertain. The closer fit of TRBJ2-7 to the DNA end suggests the J call may be wrong. The CDR3 spans 14 residues. Germline lookup yields CDR1 LNHDA and CDR2 SQIVND (reference sequence). CDR3 loop: CASSIGYSSYEQYF. DNA for the CDR3: TGTGCCAGTAGTATTGGCTATAGCTCCTACGAGCAGTACTTC.

This clone turned up a few times. V usage is TRBV13 and J usage is TRBJ2-7; TRBD2 matches 9 bases. J gave up 6 bases and V 6 bases, and 9 bases lay outside the gene matches. The length of the CDR3 is 14 residues. Germline V lookup: CDR1 PRHDT, CDR2 FYEKMQ (reference sequence). CDR3 protein: CASRPLAGVTEQYF. The CDR3 DNA reads as TGTGCCAGCAGACCCTTAGCGGGAGTAACCGAGCAGTACTTC.

By frequency in the sample, this clone is large. The chain employs TRBV7-8 and TRBJ2-7; 10 bases align to TRBD2. The CDR3 is made up of 15 amino acids. The V and J ends lost 3 bases and 6 bases, in that order; junction bases with no gene match: 8. CDR1 and CDR2 from the germline V gene are SGHVS and FQNEAQ. The CDR3 nucleotides are TGTGCCAGCAGCTTCGGGACTAGCGTCGGCGGCGAGCAGTACTTC. Amino acid sequence: CASSFGTSVGGEQYF.

In its sample, this clone was seen a few times. This rearrangement joins TRBV28 to TRBJ1-1; maybe TRBD1 (5 bases). The CDR3 contains 12 residues. The V end was cut by 6 bases, the J end by 4 bases, with 9 bases between. Germline V gene data show CDR1 as MDHEN and CDR2 as SYDVKM. CDR3 in amino acids: CASSPRGTEAFF. As DNA, the CDR3 is TGTGCCAGCAGCCCGAGGGGCACTGAAGCTTTCTTT.

This clone was seen only a few times. The J gene is TRBJ2-1, the V gene TRBV4-1; the match to TRBD2 covers 8 bases. CDR1 is MGHRA and CDR2 is YSYEKL in the germline V gene. V gave up 0 bases and J gave up 4 bases; unmatched junction bases: 8. This CDR3 spans 17 amino acids. This CDR3 reads CASSQDFLREVYNEQFF. The DNA for the CDR3 is TGCGCCAGCAGCCAAGACTTTTTGCGGGAGGTATACAATGAGCAGTTCTTC.

This clone was seen a few times. V and J are TRBV29-1 and TRBJ1-1; possibly TRBD1 for D (6 bases). V lost 3 bases to trimming and J lost 10 bases, with 12 bases between them. Per germline, CDR1 SQVTM and CDR2 ANQGSEA. This CDR3 has 11 amino acids. The CDR3 here is CSVDRGAGAFF. CDR3 nucleotides: TGCAGCGTTGATCGGGGGGCTGGAGCTTTCTTT.

The rearrangement joins TRBV19 to TRBJ2-7; 9 bases match TRBD2. Germline V lookup: CDR1 LNHDA, CDR2 SQIVND (reference sequence). With 4 bases clipped from V and 3 bases from J, the junction kept 4 bases outside the gene matches. The CDR3 runs to 14 residues. The DNA for the CDR3 is TGTGCCAGTAGTACTAGCGGGACCTACTACGAGCAGTACTTC. The encoded protein is CASSTSGTYYEQYF.